This T cell receptor beta chain was obtained from a study of blood T cell repertoires in COVID-19. The CDR3 covers 13 residues. Trimming cost V 0 bases and J 2 bases, with 5 bases left between them. Germline V CDR1 and CDR2: SGHRS, YFSETQ. Repertoires were generated with immunoSEQ multiplex PCR, while TCRdb's copy carries only in-frame clones and drops some. Here the sample spans 360,000 or so clones, 89% being singletons. This TCR came from a woman in her twenties or thirties who had recovered from COVID-19. Sequencing input: PBMCs or T cells enriched from blood (not recorded which). The chain joins TRBV5-1 to TRBJ1-1; the D is unclear. CDR3 protein: CASSLVVNTEAFF. CDR3 sequence (DNA): TGCGCCAGCAGCTTGGTAGTTAACACTGAAGCTTTCTTT.